These 11 T cell receptor beta chains were sequenced from one sample in a study of Ad26.COV2.S vaccination and SARS-CoV-2 variants. Method: immunoSEQ multiplex PCR; TCRdb's copy keeps in-frame clones and lacks some. The sample consists of 300,000 to 350,000 clones, less than 90% of them appearing once. Treatment: some 20 received Ad26.COV2.S at low or high dose, single or two shots; 5 received placebo; per-sample allocation not given. Vaccine and placebo recipients were sampled on day 63 after the first injection. Sequenced material: peripheral blood, taken in a trial of Ad26.COV2.S vaccine versus placebo. The source is a person aged 18-60 years who received the Ad26.COV2.S COVID-19 vaccine or a placebo.

This chain's CDR3 is CASRTDHGLDEKLFF. In nucleotides, the CDR3 is TGTGCCAGTAGGACCGATCACGGCCTGGATGAAAAACTGTTTTTT. The rearrangement links TRBV19 to TRBJ1-4; D unclear. The CDR3 is 15 residues long. The germline V gene has CDR1 LNHDA and CDR2 SQIVND (reference sequence). V lost 6 bases and J lost 6, with 17 bases in between.

In this sample, this clone turned up once. The rearrangement joins TRBV3-1 (or the pseudogene TRBV3-2) to TRBJ2-2, with no clear D. This CDR3 region has 17 residues. Trimming took off 0 bases at V and 1 base at J, with 12 bases between the two ends. The V gene's germline CDR1 is LGHDT and CDR2 YNNKEL (reference sequence). In DNA, the CDR3 is TGTGCCAGCAGCCAAGACAGGCTTATCGGGAACACCGGGGAGCTGTTTTTT. It yields the protein CASSQDRLIGNTGELFF.

The chain has TRBV30 and TRBJ1-3; D gene ambiguous. Germline V gives CDR1 GTSNPN, CDR2 SVGIG (reference sequence). CDR3 size: 14 residues. V lost 4 bases, J lost 0 bases, and 10 bases lay in between. CDR3 DNA sequence: TGTGCCTGGAATACAGCATTCTCTGGAAACACCATATATTTT. It codes for CAWNTAFSGNTIYF.

There are a few counts of this clone. This chain joins TRBV14 and TRBJ1-6; D is undetermined. From germline, CDR1 is SGHDN and CDR2 FVKESK. CDR3 length: 15 amino acids. The germline V and J ends were trimmed by 0 bases and 2 bases, with 5 bases remaining between them. CDR3 in DNA: TGTGCCAGCAGCCAAGACGGGGCCTATAATTCACCCCTCCACTTT. Translated: CASSQDGAYNSPLHF.

This chain links TRBV15 with TRBJ2-3, with a weak D call TRBD2 (5 bases). The CDR3 has 14 residues. V dropped 3 bases and J dropped 5 bases, with 12 bases sitting between them. Germline V gene sequence: CDR1 LNHNV, CDR2 YYDKDF (reference sequence). As DNA, the CDR3 is TGTGCCACCAGCAGCGGACTGGACGGAGATACGCAGTATTTT. This encodes CATSSGLDGDTQYF.

In its sample, this clone was seen a few times. The V and J genes are TRBV5-1 and TRBJ1-5; no clear D. Trimming shortened V by 0 bases and J by 4 bases, and 5 bases separated the two germline ends. The CDR3 runs 13 residues. Germline V gives CDR1 SGHRS, CDR2 YFSETQ. The CDR3 protein is CASSLEWNQPQHF. CDR3 nucleotides: TGCGCCAGCAGCTTGGAGTGGAATCAGCCCCAGCATTTT.

The J gene is TRBJ1-2, the V gene TRBV20-1, with D unresolved. V shed 5 bases and J shed 6 bases, with 10 bases lying between them. This CDR3 has 11 residues. Looked up from germline, CDR1 is DFQATT and CDR2 is SNEGSKA (reference sequence). CDR3 bases: TGCAGTGCTCGAGGTCGGGATGGCTACACCTTC. Amino acids: CSARGRDGYTF.

The chain has TRBV28 and TRBJ1-2; 10 bases map to TRBD1. Germline V CDR1 and CDR2: MDHEN, SYDVKM. After removal of 5 bases from V and 7 bases from J, the junction contained 13 bases not matched to a gene. This CDR3 contains 16 residues. CDR3 nucleotide sequence: TGTGCCAGCAGTCTACCCCCCGGGACAGGGGATTCTGGCTACACCTTC. Its protein product is CASSLPPGTGDSGYTF.

This clone was counted once. The chain recombines TRBV27 with TRBJ1-5; 7 nucleotides line up with TRBD1. This CDR3 spans 15 amino acids. V was pared by 6 bases and J by 3 bases, with 8 bases of the junction left unmatched. Looked up from germline, CDR1 is MNHEY and CDR2 is SMNVEV (reference sequence). In DNA form, the CDR3 reads TGTGCCAGCAGCGGAGGGACAGCAATCAATCAGCCCCAGCATTTT. Protein: CASSGGTAINQPQHF.

The rearrangement joins TRBV5-1 to TRBJ1-4; tentatively, D is TRBD1 (6 bases). The CDR3 totals 15 residues. Germline V gene lookup returns CDR1 SGHRS and CDR2 YFSETQ. The germline V and J ends were trimmed by 4 bases and 5 bases, with 15 bases remaining between them. CDR3 nucleotide sequence: TGCGCCAGCAGCGTGGGCGCAGGGGCGAATGAAAAACTGTTTTTT. Encoded protein: CASSVGAGANEKLFF.

This chain links TRBV27 with TRBJ1-5; D unresolved. Per the germline V gene, CDR1 is MNHEY and CDR2 is SMNVEV (reference sequence). Trimming cost V 3 bases and J 3 bases, with 9 bases left between them. This CDR3 has 14 amino acids. CDR3 region: CASSLVRNNQPQHF. The CDR3 DNA reads TGTGCCAGCAGTTTGGTCAGGAACAATCAGCCCCAGCATTTT.